Listed below are T cell receptor beta chains from one sample, sequenced in a study of PD-1 blockade in mismatch repair-deficient tumors. TCRdb's table, derived via immunoSEQ multiplex PCR, lists solely in-frame clones and lacks some. The data show under 75,000 clones, about 91% seen once. Sample: peripheral blood, taken 52 weeks after starting pembrolizumab. All receptors derive from an adult with mismatch repair-deficient cancer. CDR3s include the opening cysteine and the closing phenylalanine or tryptophan. The order of the fields is CDR3 length, J gene, D gene, clone size, V gene, CDR3 protein, CDR3 DNA. A D gene is named only where the DNA matches it firmly. Size is omitted from some rows. Given values are once, few, many or a class for expanded clones.

cdr3_length: 13
j_call: TRBJ1-1
d_call: -
clone_size: -
v_call: TRBV5-1
cdr3_aa: CASSLRGYTEAFF
cdr3_nt: TGCGCCAGCAGCTTGAGAGGGTACACTGAAGCTTTCTTT

cdr3_length: 15
j_call: TRBJ2-7
d_call: -
clone_size: -
v_call: TRBV6-5
cdr3_aa: CASSSQDREWYEQYF
cdr3_nt: TGTGCCAGCAGTTCCCAAGATCGGGAGTGGTACGAGCAGTACTTC

cdr3_length: 12
j_call: TRBJ2-7
d_call: TRBD2
clone_size: -
v_call: TRBV29-1
cdr3_aa: CSVYVPGGEQYF
cdr3_nt: TGCAGCGTTTACGTTCCGGGGGGCGAGCAGTACTTC

cdr3_length: 16
j_call: TRBJ2-3
d_call: TRBD2
clone_size: -
v_call: TRBV27
cdr3_aa: CASKMGTSGSKDAQYF
cdr3_nt: TGTGCCAGCAAGATGGGGACTAGCGGGAGTAAAGATGCGCAGTATTTT

cdr3_length: 14
j_call: TRBJ2-7
d_call: TRBD2
clone_size: -
v_call: TRBV29-1
cdr3_aa: CSVAVGGRPYEQYF
cdr3_nt: TGCAGCGTTGCTGTTGGCGGGAGACCCTACGAGCAGTACTTC

cdr3_length: 13
j_call: TRBJ1-4
d_call: -
clone_size: -
v_call: TRBV4-1
cdr3_aa: CASSKAEGEKLFF
cdr3_nt: TGCGCCAGCAGCAAGGCAGAGGGTGAAAAACTGTTTTTT

cdr3_length: 12
j_call: TRBJ2-7
d_call: -
clone_size: -
v_call: TRBV29-1
cdr3_aa: CSAEAGRNEQYF
cdr3_nt: TGCAGCGCCGAAGCAGGGAGGAACGAGCAGTACTTC

cdr3_length: 16
j_call: TRBJ2-2
d_call: TRBD1
clone_size: -
v_call: TRBV4-2
cdr3_aa: CASSPSTGGLIGELFF
cdr3_nt: TGTGCCAGCAGCCCCTCGACAGGGGGATTGATCGGGGAGCTGTTTTTT

cdr3_length: 17
j_call: TRBJ2-6
d_call: -
clone_size: -
v_call: TRBV11-2
cdr3_aa: CASSFRRQVTGANVLTF
cdr3_nt: TGTGCCAGCAGTTTCAGACGGCAGGTAACCGGGGCCAACGTCCTGACTTTC

cdr3_length: 16
j_call: TRBJ1-2
d_call: -
clone_size: -
v_call: TRBV5-4
cdr3_aa: CASSRDPEPANYGYTF
cdr3_nt: TGTGCCAGCAGCCGGGACCCCGAACCAGCTAACTATGGCTACACCTTC

cdr3_length: 12
j_call: TRBJ2-3
d_call: -
clone_size: -
v_call: TRBV9
cdr3_aa: CASSVGSDTQYF
cdr3_nt: TGTGCCAGCAGCGTAGGATCCGATACGCAGTATTTT

cdr3_length: 13
j_call: TRBJ1-5
d_call: -
clone_size: few
v_call: TRBV5-1
cdr3_aa: CASSPDLDQPQHF
cdr3_nt: TGCGCCAGCAGTCCCGACCTCGATCAGCCCCAGCATTTT

cdr3_length: 13
j_call: TRBJ2-1
d_call: TRBD1
clone_size: -
v_call: TRBV30
cdr3_aa: CAWNRGQGSEQFF
cdr3_nt: TGTGCCTGGAACCGGGGACAGGGGAGTGAGCAGTTCTTC

cdr3_length: 15
j_call: TRBJ2-1
d_call: -
clone_size: -
v_call: TRBV4-3
cdr3_aa: CASSQMTNFYNEQFF
cdr3_nt: TGCGCCAGCAGCCAAATGACAAATTTCTACAATGAGCAGTTCTTC

cdr3_length: 15
j_call: TRBJ2-7
d_call: -
clone_size: -
v_call: TRBV28
cdr3_aa: CASSLPGDLPYEQYF
cdr3_nt: TGTGCCAGCAGTTTACCAGGGGACCTTCCCTACGAGCAGTACTTC

cdr3_length: 17
j_call: TRBJ2-4
d_call: -
clone_size: once
v_call: TRBV11-3
cdr3_aa: CASSFVAASVAKNIQYF
cdr3_nt: TGTGCCAGCAGCTTCGTTGCGGCCTCGGTAGCCAAAAACATTCAGTACTTC

cdr3_length: 13
j_call: TRBJ2-7
d_call: -
clone_size: -
v_call: TRBV19
cdr3_aa: CASSPGSSYEQYF
cdr3_nt: TGTGCCAGTAGCCCCGGGAGCTCCTACGAGCAGTACTTC